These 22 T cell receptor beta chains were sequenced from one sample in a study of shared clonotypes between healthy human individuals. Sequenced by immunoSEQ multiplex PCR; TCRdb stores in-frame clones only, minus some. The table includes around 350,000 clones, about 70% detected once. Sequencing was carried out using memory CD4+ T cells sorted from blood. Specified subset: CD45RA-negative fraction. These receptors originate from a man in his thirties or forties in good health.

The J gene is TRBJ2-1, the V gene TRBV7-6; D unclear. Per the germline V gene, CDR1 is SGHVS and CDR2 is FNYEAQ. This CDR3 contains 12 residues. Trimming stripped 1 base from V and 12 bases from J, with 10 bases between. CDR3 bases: TGTGCCAGCAGCTTAGTATCCCATCGGCAGTTCTTC. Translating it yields CASSLVSHRQFF.

Here the CDR3 DNA reads TGCGCCAGCAGCTTAGTAGGGGAGAACGGCTACACCTTC. Translation gives CASSLVGENGYTF. This chain uses TRBV5-1 with TRBJ1-2; D is perhaps TRBD1 (5 bases). V lost 2 bases and J lost 8, with 13 bases in between. Germline V lookup: CDR1 SGHRS, CDR2 YFSETQ. This CDR3 has 13 amino acids.

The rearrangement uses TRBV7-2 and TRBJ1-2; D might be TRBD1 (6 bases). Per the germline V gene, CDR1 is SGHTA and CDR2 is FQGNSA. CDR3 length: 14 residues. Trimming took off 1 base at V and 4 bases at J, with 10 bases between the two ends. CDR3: CASSLGGAGYGYTF. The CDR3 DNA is TGTGCCAGCAGCTTAGGGGGGGCCGGCTATGGCTACACCTTC.

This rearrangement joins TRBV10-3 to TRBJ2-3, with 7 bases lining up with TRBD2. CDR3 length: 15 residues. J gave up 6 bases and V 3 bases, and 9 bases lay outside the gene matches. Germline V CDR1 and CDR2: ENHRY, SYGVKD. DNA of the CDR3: TGTGCCATCAGTGATAGGGCGGGAGTAGGGGATACGCAGTATTTT. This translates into CAISDRAGVGDTQYF.

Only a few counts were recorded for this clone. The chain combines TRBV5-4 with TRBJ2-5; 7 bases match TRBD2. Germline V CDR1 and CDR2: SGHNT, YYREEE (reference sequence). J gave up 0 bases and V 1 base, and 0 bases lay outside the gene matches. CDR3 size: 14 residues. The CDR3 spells CASSLTSDQETQYF. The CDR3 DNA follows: TGTGCCAGCAGCTTGACTAGCGACCAAGAGACCCAGTACTTC.

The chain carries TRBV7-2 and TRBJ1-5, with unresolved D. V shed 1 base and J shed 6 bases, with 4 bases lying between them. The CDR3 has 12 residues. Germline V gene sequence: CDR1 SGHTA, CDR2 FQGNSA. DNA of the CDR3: TGTGCCAGCAGCTTAGACCTTCAGCCCCAGCATTTT. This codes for CASSLDLQPQHF.

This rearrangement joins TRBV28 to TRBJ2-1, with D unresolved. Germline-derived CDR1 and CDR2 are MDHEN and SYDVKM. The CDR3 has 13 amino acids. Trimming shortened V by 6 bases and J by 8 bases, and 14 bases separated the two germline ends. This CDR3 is CASRPGPRYEQFF. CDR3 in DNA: TGTGCCAGCAGACCCGGACCTCGATATGAGCAGTTCTTC.

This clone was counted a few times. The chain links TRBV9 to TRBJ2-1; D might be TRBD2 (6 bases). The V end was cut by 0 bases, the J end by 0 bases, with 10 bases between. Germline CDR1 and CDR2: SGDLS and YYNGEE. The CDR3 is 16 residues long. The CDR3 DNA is TGTGCCAGCAGCGTAGCTAGCGCGAGCTCCTACAATGAGCAGTTCTTC. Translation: CASSVASASSYNEQFF.

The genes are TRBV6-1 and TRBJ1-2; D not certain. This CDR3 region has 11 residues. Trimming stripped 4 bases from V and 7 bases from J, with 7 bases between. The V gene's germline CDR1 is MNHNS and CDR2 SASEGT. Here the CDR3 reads CASSVGIGYTF. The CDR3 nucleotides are TGTGCCAGCAGTGTGGGGATTGGCTACACCTTC.

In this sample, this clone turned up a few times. CDR3 DNA sequence: TGTGCCAGCAGTAGCCCCAAGAGGATAGGGACCGAGCAGTACTTC. This encodes CASSSPKRIGTEQYF. The V and J genes are TRBV28 and TRBJ2-7; perhaps D is TRBD1 or TRBD2 (5 bases each). This CDR3 comprises 15 residues. The germline CDR1 and CDR2 sequences are MDHEN and SYDVKM. The V and J ends lost 5 bases and 6 bases respectively, with 20 bases between them.

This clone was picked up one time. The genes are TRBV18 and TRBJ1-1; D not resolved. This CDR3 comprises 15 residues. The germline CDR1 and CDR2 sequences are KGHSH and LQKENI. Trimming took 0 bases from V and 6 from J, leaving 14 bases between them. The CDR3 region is CASSPPGWADPEAFF. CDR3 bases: TGTGCCAGCTCACCACCGGGCTGGGCGGATCCTGAAGCTTTCTTT.

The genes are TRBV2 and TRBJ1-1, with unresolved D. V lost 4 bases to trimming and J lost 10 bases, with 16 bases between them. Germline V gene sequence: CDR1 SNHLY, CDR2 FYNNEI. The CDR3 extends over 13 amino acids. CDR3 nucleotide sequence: TGTGCCAGCAGTGGAGGTAGATCACACTCAGCTTTCTTT. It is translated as CASSGGRSHSAFF.

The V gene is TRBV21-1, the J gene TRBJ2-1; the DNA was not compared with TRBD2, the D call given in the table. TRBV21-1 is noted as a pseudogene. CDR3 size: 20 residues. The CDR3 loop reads CASSKYTPSGSCKPYNEQFF. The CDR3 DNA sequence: TGTGCCAGCAGCAAATATACTCCTAGCGGGAGCTGCAAGCCCTACAATGAGCAGTTCTTC.

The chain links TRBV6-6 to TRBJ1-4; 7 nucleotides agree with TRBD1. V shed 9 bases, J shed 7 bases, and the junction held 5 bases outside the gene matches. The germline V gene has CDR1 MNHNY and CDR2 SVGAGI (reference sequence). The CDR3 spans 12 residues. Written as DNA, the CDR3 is TGTGCCAGTGCGACAGGGTCTGAAAAACTGTTTTTT. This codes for CASATGSEKLFF.

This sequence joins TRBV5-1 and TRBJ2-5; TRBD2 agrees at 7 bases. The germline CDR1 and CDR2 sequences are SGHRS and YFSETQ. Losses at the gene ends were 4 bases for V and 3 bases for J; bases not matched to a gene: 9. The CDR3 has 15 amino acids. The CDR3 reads CASSREVPREETQYF. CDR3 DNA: TGCGCCAGCAGCCGGGAGGTCCCACGGGAAGAGACCCAGTACTTC.

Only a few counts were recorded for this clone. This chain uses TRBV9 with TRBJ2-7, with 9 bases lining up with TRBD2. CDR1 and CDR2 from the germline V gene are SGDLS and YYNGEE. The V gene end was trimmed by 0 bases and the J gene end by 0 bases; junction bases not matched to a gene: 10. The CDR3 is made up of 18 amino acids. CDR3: CASSVADLTSGLSYEQYF. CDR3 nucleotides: TGTGCCAGCAGCGTAGCCGACTTGACTAGCGGACTCTCCTACGAGCAGTACTTC.

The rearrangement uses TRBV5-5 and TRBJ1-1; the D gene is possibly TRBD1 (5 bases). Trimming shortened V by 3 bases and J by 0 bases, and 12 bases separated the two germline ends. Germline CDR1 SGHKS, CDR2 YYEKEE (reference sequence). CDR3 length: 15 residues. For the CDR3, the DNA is TGTGCCAGCAGCTGGGGCGGGGGTATGAACACTGAAGCTTTCTTT. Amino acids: CASSWGGGMNTEAFF.

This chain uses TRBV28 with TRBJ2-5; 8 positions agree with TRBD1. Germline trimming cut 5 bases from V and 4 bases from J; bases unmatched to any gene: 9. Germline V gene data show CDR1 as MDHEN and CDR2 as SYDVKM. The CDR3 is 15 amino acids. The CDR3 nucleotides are TGTGCCAGCAGTCCGATGACAGGGGCGGCAGAGACCCAGTACTTC. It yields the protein CASSPMTGAAETQYF.

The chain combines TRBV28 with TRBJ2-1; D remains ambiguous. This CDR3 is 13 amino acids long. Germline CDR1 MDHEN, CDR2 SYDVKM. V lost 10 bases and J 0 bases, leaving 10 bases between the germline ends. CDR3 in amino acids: CATRHRSYNEQFF. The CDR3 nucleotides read TGTGCCACCCGACACCGCTCCTACAATGAGCAGTTCTTC.

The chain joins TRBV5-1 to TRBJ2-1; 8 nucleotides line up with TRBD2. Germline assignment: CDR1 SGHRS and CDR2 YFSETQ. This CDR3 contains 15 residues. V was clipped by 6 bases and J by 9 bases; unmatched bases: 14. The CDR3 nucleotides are TGCGCCAGCAAAACGGGACTAGGCGTTTCTAGTGAGCAGTTCTTC. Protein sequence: CASKTGLGVSSEQFF.

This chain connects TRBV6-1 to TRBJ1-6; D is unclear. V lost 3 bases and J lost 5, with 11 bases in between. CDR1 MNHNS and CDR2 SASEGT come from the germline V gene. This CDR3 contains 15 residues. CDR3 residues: CASSDRSDDNSPLHF. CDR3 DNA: TGTGCCAGCAGTGACAGGTCGGACGATAATTCACCCCTCCACTTT.

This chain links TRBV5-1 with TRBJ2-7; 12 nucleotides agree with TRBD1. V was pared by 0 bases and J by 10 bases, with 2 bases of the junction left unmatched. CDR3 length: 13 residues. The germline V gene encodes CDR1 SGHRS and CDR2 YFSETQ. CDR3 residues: CASSLAGTGGQYF. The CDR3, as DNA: TGCGCCAGCAGCTTGGCCGGGACAGGGGGCCAGTACTTC.